What follows are 12 T cell receptor beta chains derived from one specimen sequenced in a study of T cell responses to AZD1222 COVID-19 vaccine. The assay was immunoSEQ multiplex PCR, and TCRdb's table has in-frame clones only and misses some. The table shows more than 140,000 clones, with about 91% occurring only once. Sequencing used peripheral blood, obtained on day 0 of AZD1222 vaccination. These receptor sequences come from an adult in good health.

The rearrangement uses TRBV7-2 and TRBJ2-2, with no clear D. CDR3 size: 13 residues. Trimming stripped 0 bases from V and 11 bases from J, with 10 bases between. The germline V gene encodes CDR1 SGHTA and CDR2 FQGNSA. This chain's CDR3 is CASSLALSTELFF. DNA for the CDR3: TGTGCCAGCAGCTTAGCTTTGTCTACCGAGCTGTTTTTT.

The V call is TRBV7-9, the J call TRBJ2-2; D remains unclear. Between the trimmed V and J ends, which lost 5 bases and 4 bases, there was a span of 11 bases. The CDR3 runs 14 residues. Germline CDR1 is SEHNR and CDR2 is FQNEAQ (reference sequence). The CDR3, as DNA: TGTGCCAGCAGCCCCCAGGTGGGCACCGGGGAGCTGTTTTTT. Its translation is CASSPQVGTGELFF.

The chain recombines TRBV9 with TRBJ2-2, with 14 bases identical to TRBD2. The length of the CDR3 is 18 residues. The germline V gene encodes CDR1 SGDLS and CDR2 YYNGEE. V trimming: 2 bases; J trimming: 1 base; junction bases outside the gene matches: 4. As DNA, the CDR3 is TGTGCCAGCAGCGTCGGACTAGCGGGAGGTTTGAACACCGGGGAGCTGTTTTTT. Translating it yields CASSVGLAGGLNTGELFF. The full variable domain, its missing parts supplied by reference TRBV9 and TRBJ2-2, is DSGVTQTPKHLITATGQRVTLRCSPRSGDLSVYWYQQSLDQGLQFLIQYYNGEERAKGNILERFSAQQFPDLHSELNLSSLELGDSALYFCASSVGLAGGLNTGELFFGEGSRLTVL.

The V call is TRBV7-2, the J call TRBJ2-4; 8 bases agree with TRBD1. Trimming removed 3 bases from V and 7 bases from J; junction bases left unmatched: 5. The CDR3 covers 14 residues. Germline V CDR1 and CDR2: SGHTA, FQGNSA. CDR3 DNA: TGTGCCAGCAGCTTTGACAGGGGTGCGAACATTCAGTACTTC. Its protein is CASSFDRGANIQYF.

The chain uses TRBV5-4 and TRBJ2-3; 9 bases map to TRBD2. Germline-derived CDR1 and CDR2 are SGHNT and YYREEE (reference sequence). The CDR3 runs 15 residues. The V and J ends lost 3 bases and 4 bases, in that order; junction bases with no gene match: 6. CDR3 sequence: CASSSAGGGSDTQYF. CDR3 in DNA: TGTGCCAGCAGCTCAGCGGGAGGCGGTTCAGATACGCAGTATTTT. Together with reference TRBV5-4 and TRBJ2-3, the CDR3 gives the full variable domain: ETGVTQSPTHLIKTRGQQVTLRCSSQSGHNTVSWYQQALGQGPQFIFQYYREEENGRGNFPPRFSGLQFPNYSSELNVNALELDDSALYLCASSSAGGGSDTQYFGPGTRLTVL.

This clone has just one count. The chain employs TRBV19 and TRBJ1-5; no clear D. Per germline, CDR1 LNHDA and CDR2 SQIVND (reference sequence). This CDR3 spans 15 amino acids. V was clipped by 6 bases and J by 4 bases, with 16 bases between them. The CDR3 coding sequence is TGTGCCAGTAGGGTATCTGCGGTGGCGAATCAGCCCCAGCATTTT. This gives the protein CASRVSAVANQPQHF.

For this clone: The sample contains more than one DNA sequence encoding this CDR3. This chain joins TRBV30 and TRBJ2-7; a weak D match, TRBD1 (6 bases). The CDR3 loop spans 12 amino acids. V lost 4 bases and J 3 bases, leaving 10 bases between the germline ends. CDR1 and CDR2 (germline): GTSNPN, SVGIG (reference sequence). The CDR3 protein is CAWKQGSYEQYF. Written as DNA, the CDR3 is TGTGCCTGGAAACAGGGCAGCTACGAGCAGTACTTC.

The genes are TRBV10-3 and TRBJ2-2, with D uncertain. Germline CDR1 is ENHRY and CDR2 is SYGVKD. V was shortened by 8 bases and J by 0 bases, with 10 bases between the two germline ends. The CDR3 has 14 amino acids. Here the CDR3 DNA reads TGTGCCATCGGGCACTCCGCGAACACCGGGGAGCTGTTTTTT. This encodes CAIGHSANTGELFF.

This sequence joins TRBV28 and TRBJ2-7, with TRBD2 identical over 13 bases. The CDR3 consists of 16 residues. Germline-derived CDR1 and CDR2 are MDHEN and SYDVKM. Trimming cost V 4 bases and J 2 bases; bases outside gene matches: 5. The CDR3 coding sequence is TGTGCCAGCAGTTCCACTGGACTAGCGGGAGCCTACGAGCAGTACTTC. Translating it yields CASSSTGLAGAYEQYF. Together with reference TRBV28 and TRBJ2-7, the CDR3 gives the full variable domain: DVKVTQSSRYLVKRTGEKVFLECVQDMDHENMFWYRQDPGLGLRLIYFSYDVKMKEKGDIPEGYSVSREKKERFSLILESASTNQTSMYLCASSSTGLAGAYEQYFGPGTRLTVT.

This chain joins TRBV7-3 and TRBJ1-2; TRBD1 matches 10 bases. Germline CDR1 is SGHTA and CDR2 is FQGTGA. The CDR3 runs 14 residues. Trimming removed 4 bases from V and 8 bases from J; junction bases left unmatched: 7. The CDR3 coding sequence is TGTGCCAGCAGCTCGACAGGGGGCCCGGTCGGCTACACCTTC. Translated, it gives CASSSTGGPVGYTF.

This clone was seen more than once but under ten times. The chain employs TRBV4-3 and TRBJ1-1, with D perhaps matching TRBD1 (5 bases). V was trimmed by 4 bases and J by 8 bases, leaving 8 bases between them. There are 11 residues in the CDR3. Germline V gene lookup returns CDR1 LGHNA and CDR2 YSLEER. CDR3: CASSRGGEAFF. CDR3 DNA: TGCGCCAGCAGCCGTGGGGGGGAAGCTTTCTTT.

This clone was seen repeatedly, ten times or more. CDR3 in DNA: TGTGCCAGCAGCTTACTGGCAGGGACGAGCACTGAAGCTTTCTTT. Its translation: CASSLLAGTSTEAFF. J is TRBJ1-1 and V is TRBV11-3; a weak D match, TRBD1 (5 bases). With 2 bases removed from V and 4 bases from J, the gap between germline ends came to 14 bases. The CDR3 length is 15 residues. Germline V gene data show CDR1 as SGHNT and CDR2 as YENEEA.